This TCR beta chain is drawn from a study of OX40 agonist ivuxolimab in advanced cancers. Study overall: Enrolled patients in dose escalation had cancers that were hepatocellular carcinoma, melanoma, renal cell or head and neck cancer. Study results and limitations: Researchers report that CD8+ T cells had, on average, more expanded clones than CD4+. Low normalized T-cell clonal expansion was additionally recorded for some nonresponders.

A note on this clone: Its cognate antigen is unknown.

TCRdb's copy holds only in-frame clones and misses some; the assay was immunoSEQ multiplex PCR. The table shows 45,000 to 50,000 clones, with about 90% occurring only once. Trimming left V 2 bases short and J 5 bases short, with 8 bases between. The CDR3 loop spans 13 amino acids. The V gene's germline CDR1 is KGHSH and CDR2 LQKENI. The chain employs TRBV18 and TRBJ2-3; D is perhaps TRBD1 (5 bases). The sequence came from an adult with an advanced solid tumor such as melanoma, head and neck, liver or kidney cancer. The sequenced sample was CD4+ or CD8+ T cells sorted from blood, obtained in a trial of the OX40 agonist ivuxolimab. CDR3 DNA: TGTGCCAGCTCACCAAGGGGTTTAGATACGCAGTATTTT. The encoded protein is CASSPRGLDTQYF.